This T cell receptor beta chain was captured in a study of Ad26.COV2.S vaccination and SARS-CoV-2 variants. Study summary: Donor had been placed in the Ad26.COV2.S arm of the COV1001 trial. Study-wide results and limits: Overall T cell responses may have been underestimated by the analyses of TCR breadth and depth.

Treatment described: 19 received Ad26.COV2.S at low or high dose, single or two shots; roughly five received placebo; per-sample allocation not given. The investigators took samples on day 63 after the first vaccine or placebo injection. The vaccine antigen was prefusion-stabilized Wuhan SARS-CoV-2 spike. Produced via immunoSEQ multiplex PCR; TCRdb's table is partial and in-frame only. The table shows around 450,000 clones, with around 90% occurring only once. With regard to this clone: What it recognizes is unknown.

J lost 5 bases, V lost 1 base, and 4 bases had no gene match. The CDR3 length is 15 residues. In germline, CDR1 is KGHSH, CDR2 LQKENI. This chain connects TRBV18 to TRBJ2-7, with TRBD2 matching over 11 bases. Specimen: peripheral blood, collected in a trial of Ad26.COV2.S vaccine versus placebo. This receptor was identified in a person aged 18-60 years who received the Ad26.COV2.S COVID-19 vaccine or a placebo. The CDR3 sequence is CASSPQTSGTDEQYF. In nucleotides, the CDR3 is TGTGCCAGCTCACCACAGACTAGCGGGACGGACGAGCAGTACTTC.